The source of this T cell receptor (beta chain) is a study of control samples from healthy donors and cancer patients. This CDR3 contains 15 residues. Trimming left V 3 bases short and J 6 bases short, with 14 bases between. Germline lookup yields CDR1 MDHEN and CDR2 SYDVKM. Profiling relied on immunoSEQ multiplex PCR, and the TCRdb table lists in-frame clones only, not all of them. The table lists roughly 160,000 clones, 85% to 90% of them singletons. V usage is TRBV28 and J usage is TRBJ2-2, with D possibly TRBD1 on 5 matching bases. The clonotype was recovered from a woman aged 25 to 45 in good health. Sequenced: blood. The CDR3: CASSFVRDHSGELFF. The CDR3, as DNA: TGTGCCAGCAGTTTTGTCAGGGATCATTCCGGGGAGCTGTTTTTT.